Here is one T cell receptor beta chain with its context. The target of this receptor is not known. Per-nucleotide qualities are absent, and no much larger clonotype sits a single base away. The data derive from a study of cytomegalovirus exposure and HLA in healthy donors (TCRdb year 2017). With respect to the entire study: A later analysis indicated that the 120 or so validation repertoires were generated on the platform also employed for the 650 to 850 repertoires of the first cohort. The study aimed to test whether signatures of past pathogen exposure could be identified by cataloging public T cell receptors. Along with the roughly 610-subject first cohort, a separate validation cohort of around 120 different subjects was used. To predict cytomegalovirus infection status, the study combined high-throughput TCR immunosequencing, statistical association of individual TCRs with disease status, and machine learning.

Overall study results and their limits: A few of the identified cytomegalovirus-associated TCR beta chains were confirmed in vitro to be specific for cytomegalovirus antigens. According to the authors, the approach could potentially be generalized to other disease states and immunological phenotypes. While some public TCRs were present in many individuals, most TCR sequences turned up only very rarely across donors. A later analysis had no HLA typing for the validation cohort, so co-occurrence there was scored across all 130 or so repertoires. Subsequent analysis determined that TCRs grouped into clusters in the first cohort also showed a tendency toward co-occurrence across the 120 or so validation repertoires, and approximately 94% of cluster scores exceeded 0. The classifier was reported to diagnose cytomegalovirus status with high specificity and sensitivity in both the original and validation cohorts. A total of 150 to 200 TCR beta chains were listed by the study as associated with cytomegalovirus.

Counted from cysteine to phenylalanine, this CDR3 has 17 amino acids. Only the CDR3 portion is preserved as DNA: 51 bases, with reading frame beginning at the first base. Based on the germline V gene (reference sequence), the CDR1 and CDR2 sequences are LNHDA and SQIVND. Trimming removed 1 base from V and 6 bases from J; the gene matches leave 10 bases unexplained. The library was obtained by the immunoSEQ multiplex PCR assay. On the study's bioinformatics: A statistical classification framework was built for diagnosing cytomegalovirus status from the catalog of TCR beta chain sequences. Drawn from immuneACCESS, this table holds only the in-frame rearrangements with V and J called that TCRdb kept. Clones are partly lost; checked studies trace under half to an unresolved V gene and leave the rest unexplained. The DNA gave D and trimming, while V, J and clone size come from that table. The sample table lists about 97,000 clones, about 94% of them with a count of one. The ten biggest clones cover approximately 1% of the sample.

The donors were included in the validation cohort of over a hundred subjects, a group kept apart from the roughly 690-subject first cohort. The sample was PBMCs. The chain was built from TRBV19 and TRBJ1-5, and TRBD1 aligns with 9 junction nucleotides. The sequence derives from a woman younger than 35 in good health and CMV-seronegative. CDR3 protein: CASSIVSGQGRSQPQHF. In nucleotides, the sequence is TGTGCCAGTAGTATAGTATCCGGACAGGGGCGTAGTCAGCCCCAGCATTTT. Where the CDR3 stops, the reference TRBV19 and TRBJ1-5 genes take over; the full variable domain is DGGITQSPKYLFRKEGQNVTLSCEQNLNHDAMYWYRQDPGQGLRLIYYSQIVNDFQKGDIAEGYSVSREKKESFPLTVTSAQKNPTAFYLCASSIVSGQGRSQPQHFGDGTRLSIL.